These T cell receptor beta chains were read from a single sample in a study of T cell changes during pregnancy in multiple sclerosis. Clones were sequenced by immunoSEQ multiplex PCR, and TCRdb holds only the in-frame ones, with some missing. The top ten hold 2% to 2.5% of the sample, which has 49,000 or so clones, around 93% seen once. Sample: peripheral blood, taken in the third trimester of pregnancy. All receptors derive from a female donor with multiple sclerosis, enrolled in a pregnancy study. Both conserved end residues are part of each CDR3. D genes are given only for firm matches. For some rows the clone size is stated as once, few or many, or as a class when expanded; others skip it.

clone_size	v_call	d_call	j_call	cdr3_nt	cdr3_aa
.	TRBV19	.	TRBJ2-1	TGTGCCAGTAGTGTCCCGCCGGTCAATGAGCAGTTCTTC	CASSVPPVNEQFF
once	TRBV6-4	TRBD2	TRBJ2-1	TGTGCCAGCAGTGACCATGGACTAGCGGAACTGAATGAGCAGTTCTTC	CASSDHGLAELNEQFF
.	TRBV19	.	TRBJ1-1	TGTGCCAGTAGTGTGGGTTACAATCCGGGGACTGAAGCTTTCTTT	CASSVGYNPGTEAFF
.	TRBV30	TRBD1	TRBJ1-3	TGTGCCTGGAACGCAGGGGGAGCAAACACCATATATTTT	CAWNAGGANTIYF
.	TRBV5-1	TRBD1	TRBJ1-1	TGCGCCAGCAGCAACGACAGGGGTAGGGGGAACACTGAAGCTTTCTTT	CASSNDRGRGNTEAFF
.	TRBV29-1	TRBD1	TRBJ2-7	TGCAGCGTTCAGGGACAGGGGAGCTCCTACGAGCAGTACTTC	CSVQGQGSSYEQYF
once	TRBV14	.	TRBJ2-1	TGTGCCAGCAGCCAAGGGAACAGGGTCCCTTACAATGAGCAGTTCTTC	CASSQGNRVPYNEQFF
.	TRBV6-4	TRBD2	TRBJ2-1	TGTGCCAGCAGCCCGGGACTAGCGGCTAACAATGAGCAGTTCTTC	CASSPGLAANNEQFF
.	TRBV6-4	TRBD2	TRBJ2-3	TGTGCCAGCAGTGACTCAAGCGGGAGAGCGCAGTATTTT	CASSDSSGRAQYF
.	TRBV28	.	TRBJ1-5	TGTGCCAGCAGTTTATTCACTCATCAGCCCCAGCATTTT	CASSLFTHQPQHF
once	TRBV14	TRBD2	TRBJ2-1	TGTGCCAGCAGCCAACGGGGAGGGGTCTACAATGAGCAGTTCTTC	CASSQRGGVYNEQFF
.	TRBV7-9	TRBD1	TRBJ1-2	TGTGCCAGCAGCTTATTAGGGGGCGATGGCTACACCTTC	CASSLLGGDGYTF
.	TRBV5-4	TRBD2	TRBJ2-3	TGTGCCAGCAAAGATTCGTCTAGCGGGAGTTTTGGCACAGATACGCAGTATTTT	CASKDSSSGSFGTDTQYF
.	TRBV7-9	TRBD1	TRBJ1-4	TGTGCCAGCAGCTTTACAGGGGGCCAGGATGAAAAACTGTTTTTT	CASSFTGGQDEKLFF
.	TRBV6-6	TRBD1	TRBJ1-5	TGTGCCAGCAGACTGACAGGGGGTATTGGTCAGCCCCAGCATTTT	CASRLTGGIGQPQHF
.	TRBV7-3	TRBD1	TRBJ2-3	TGTGCCAGCGGCCCTACAGGGGGTTTTGCGTATTTT	CASGPTGGFAYF
.	TRBV4-3	.	TRBJ1-1	TGCGCCAGCAGCCAAGATGGAGGTATTGACACTGAAGCTTTCTTT	CASSQDGGIDTEAFF
.	TRBV19	TRBD2	TRBJ2-7	TGTGCCAGTAGTATCCAAACGACTAGCGGAAATACCTACGAGCAGTACTTC	CASSIQTTSGNTYEQYF
.	TRBV4-3	.	TRBJ2-5	TGCGCCAGCAGCCCCAGCAGAGAGGGCGCCCAGTACTTC	CASSPSREGAQYF
.	TRBV30	TRBD1	TRBJ2-1	TGTGCCTGGAGTGTACTTCAGTCAGGGGGACGTAGGAGCTCCTACAATGAGCAGTTCTTC	CAWSVLQSGGRRSSYNEQFF
.	TRBV6-6	TRBD2	TRBJ2-5	TGTGCCAGCAGTTACGTGCGGGAGAGAGGAGAGACCCAGTACTTC	CASSYVRERGETQYF
once	TRBV5-1	TRBD1	TRBJ2-7	TGCGCCAGCAGCTTGTCGGGGACAGGGGCCTACGAGCAGTACTTC	CASSLSGTGAYEQYF
.	TRBV9	TRBD2	TRBJ2-7	TGTGCCAGCAGCGTAGCAAGCGGGAGGGAAGAGCAGTACTTC	CASSVASGREEQYF
.	TRBV18	TRBD2	TRBJ2-3	TGTGCCAGCTCACCAAATTCCCCGGGAGGGCCCACAGATACGCAGTATTTT	CASSPNSPGGPTDTQYF
.	TRBV29-1	TRBD2	TRBJ2-1	TGCAGCGTTGAAGATAATCCCGGGACTAGCAATGAGCAGTTCTTC	CSVEDNPGTSNEQFF